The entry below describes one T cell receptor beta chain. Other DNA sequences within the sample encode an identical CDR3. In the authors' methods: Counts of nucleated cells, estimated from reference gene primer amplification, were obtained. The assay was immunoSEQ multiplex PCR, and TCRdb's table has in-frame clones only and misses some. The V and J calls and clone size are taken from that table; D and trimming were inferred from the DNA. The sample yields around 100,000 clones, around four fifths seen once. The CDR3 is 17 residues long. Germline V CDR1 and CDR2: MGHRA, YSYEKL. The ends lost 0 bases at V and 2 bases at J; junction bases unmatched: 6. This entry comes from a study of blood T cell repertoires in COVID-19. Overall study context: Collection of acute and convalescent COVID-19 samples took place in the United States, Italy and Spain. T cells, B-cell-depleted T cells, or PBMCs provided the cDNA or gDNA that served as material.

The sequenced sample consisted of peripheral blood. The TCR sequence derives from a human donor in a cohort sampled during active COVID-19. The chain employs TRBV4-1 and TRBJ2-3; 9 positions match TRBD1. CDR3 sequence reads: CASSQDGGQGPTDTQYF. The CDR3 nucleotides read TGCGCCAGCAGCCAAGATGGGGGACAGGGACCCACAGATACGCAGTATTTT.